The 27 T cell receptor beta chains in this list originate from one sample, sequenced in a study of blood T cell repertoires in COVID-19. The repertoire was sequenced with immunoSEQ multiplex PCR; TCRdb's copy has only in-frame clones and lacks some. The sample lists 110,000 to 150,000 clones, around 87% seen once, with just over 3% in the top ten. Sequencing used peripheral blood. These receptors originate from a woman aged 55-75 years with active COVID-19.

The chain has TRBV30 and TRBJ1-1; D not certain. V lost 2 bases, J lost 1 base, and 8 bases lay in between. The CDR3 sequence is 13 residues long. Germline V lookup: CDR1 GTSNPN, CDR2 SVGIG (reference sequence). The CDR3 bases are TGTGCCTGGAGTCAGACATCGAACACTGAAGCTTTCTTT. Translated, it gives CAWSQTSNTEAFF.

The chain carries TRBV7-9 and TRBJ2-5; 8 nucleotides match TRBD2. The V segment lost 5 bases and the J segment 5 bases; nucleotides outside the gene matches: 22. CDR3 size: 19 residues. Per germline, CDR1 SEHNR and CDR2 FQNEAQ (reference sequence). In DNA, the CDR3 is TGTGCCAGCAGCCAGGGCCGTGCATTTTTTGTTGCGGGAGGCGAGACCCAGTACTTC. Protein: CASSQGRAFFVAGGETQYF.

The chain has TRBV5-6 and TRBJ1-2; TRBD1 matches 12 bases. This CDR3 has 17 amino acids. Trimming took 1 base from V and 1 from J; bases not matched to a gene: 5. Germline lookup yields CDR1 SGHDT and CDR2 YYEEEE. CDR3 DNA sequence: TGTGCCAGCAGCTTGTGGGGGGACAGGGGGCTTAACTATGGCTACACCTTC. This codes for CASSLWGDRGLNYGYTF.

V usage is TRBV5-1 and J usage is TRBJ1-3, with 12 bases that match TRBD1. The CDR3 sequence is 16 residues long. The J segment lost 4 bases and the V segment lost 3 bases, leaving 5 bases of the junction unmatched. Germline lookup yields CDR1 SGHRS and CDR2 YFSETQ. CDR3 bases: TGCGCCAGCAGCTCCGGGACAGGGGGCCTAGGAAACACCATATATTTT. Its translation: CASSSGTGGLGNTIYF.

V and J are TRBV11-2 and TRBJ2-3; D ambiguous. CDR3 size: 15 residues. V dropped 7 bases and J dropped 2 bases, with 16 bases sitting between them. CDR1 and CDR2 from the germline V gene are SGHAT and FQNNGV. CDR3 protein: CASTSRSPLTDTQYF. DNA of the CDR3: TGTGCCAGCACCTCGAGGTCCCCTCTCACAGATACGCAGTATTTT.

The rearrangement uses TRBV28 and TRBJ2-4; tentatively, D is TRBD2 (5 bases). Trimming took off 3 bases at V and 6 bases at J, with 18 bases between the two ends. CDR1 is MDHEN and CDR2 is SYDVKM in the germline V gene. This CDR3 has 16 amino acids. The CDR3, as DNA: TGTGCCAGCAGTTTTGTCGGGGTGGATCTTGGAAACATTCAGTACTTC. This gives the protein CASSFVGVDLGNIQYF.

The chain recombines TRBV6-5 with TRBJ1-3; D is uncertain. Trimming took off 8 bases at V and 3 bases at J, with 14 bases between the two ends. Per the germline V gene, CDR1 is MNHEY and CDR2 is SVGAGI. The CDR3 loop spans 14 amino acids. The CDR3 loop is CASLRAGSGNTIYF. CDR3 DNA: TGTGCCAGCCTGAGGGCGGGTAGTGGAAACACCATATATTTT.

The chain is built from TRBV5-4 and TRBJ2-7; the D gene is possibly TRBD1 (6 bases). The germline V and J ends were trimmed by 6 bases and 0 bases, with 16 bases remaining between them. This CDR3 is 15 amino acids long. Germline CDR1 is SGHNT and CDR2 is YYREEE (reference sequence). The CDR3 DNA reads TGTGCCAGCAAGCTTGGGCAGGGGAGCTCCTACGAGCAGTACTTC. It encodes CASKLGQGSSYEQYF.

This clone was recorded many times. Other nucleotide sequences in the sample specify the same CDR3. The rearrangement uses TRBV5-1 and TRBJ2-1; TRBD2 agrees at 11 bases. Germline CDR1 SGHRS, CDR2 YFSETQ. This CDR3 comprises 17 residues. With V trimmed by 1 base and J by 4 bases, 7 bases remained unmatched. The CDR3 here is CASSLSPLAGGYNEQFF. CDR3 coding DNA: TGCGCCAGCAGCTTGAGTCCCCTAGCGGGAGGATACAATGAGCAGTTCTTC.

This clone came up once. The chain employs TRBV6-6 and TRBJ2-7; D gene ambiguous. The CDR3 consists of 14 residues. Looked up from germline, CDR1 is MNHNY and CDR2 is SVGAGI (reference sequence). V lost 2 bases and J 1 base, leaving 9 bases between the germline ends. This CDR3 is CASSYPDTSYEQYF. CDR3 in DNA: TGTGCCAGCAGTTACCCAGACACGTCCTACGAGCAGTACTTC.

The rearrangement uses TRBV28 and TRBJ2-7; 8 bases fit TRBD1. V gave up 6 bases and J gave up 4 bases; unmatched junction bases: 14. The CDR3 totals 16 residues. Germline V gives CDR1 MDHEN, CDR2 SYDVKM. The CDR3 sequence is CASRIGGGTGPYEQYF. The DNA of the CDR3 is TGTGCCAGCAGGATCGGAGGGGGGACAGGCCCTTACGAGCAGTACTTC.

The V and J genes are TRBV18 and TRBJ1-1, with 7 bases fitting TRBD1. The CDR3 loop spans 14 amino acids. With V trimmed by 6 bases and J by 4 bases, 8 bases remained unmatched. CDR1 is KGHSH, CDR2 LQKENI, per germline. The CDR3 sequence: CASSGNRGTTEAFF. The CDR3 DNA reads TGTGCCAGCTCGGGAAACAGGGGCACCACTGAAGCTTTCTTT.

The chain recombines TRBV18 with TRBJ2-5; the match to TRBD1 covers 7 bases. From germline, CDR1 is KGHSH and CDR2 LQKENI. This CDR3 is 14 amino acids long. V shed 3 bases and J 5 bases; nucleotides not matched to a gene: 6. CDR3 bases: TGTGCCAGCTCACCTCGGACAGGCGGGGAGACCCAGTACTTC. Translated: CASSPRTGGETQYF.

The chain has TRBV30 and TRBJ1-2; D gene uncertain. The germline V and J ends were trimmed by 0 bases and 8 bases, with 13 bases remaining between them. The V gene's germline CDR1 is GTSNPN and CDR2 SVGIG (reference sequence). The CDR3 is 13 amino acids. The CDR3 DNA is TGTGCCTGGAGTGTAATTTCCGGGAAGGGCTACACCTTC. Translated, it gives CAWSVISGKGYTF.

This chain uses TRBV9 with TRBJ2-7; unclear D gene. Trimming shortened V by 0 bases and J by 4 bases, and 8 bases separated the two germline ends. The CDR3 has 13 amino acids. CDR1 is SGDLS, CDR2 YYNGEE, per germline. In nucleotides, the CDR3 is TGTGCCAGCAGCGTAGATCCTCGGTACGAGCAGTACTTC. This translates into CASSVDPRYEQYF.

V usage is TRBV5-1 and J usage is TRBJ1-1, with TRBD1 matching 9 bases. The germline gives CDR1 SGHRS, CDR2 YFSETQ. CDR3 length equals 15 residues. V gave up 6 bases and J gave up 0 bases; unmatched junction bases: 6. CDR3 in DNA: TGCGCCAGCACTAGACAGGGGGGAATGAACACTGAAGCTTTCTTT. It translates to CASTRQGGMNTEAFF. The full variable domain, completed using reference TRBV5-1 and TRBJ1-1, is KAGVTQTPRYLIKTRGQQVTLSCSPISGHRSVSWYQQTPGQGLQFLFEYFSETQRNKGNFPGRFSGRQFSNSRSEMNVSTLELGDSALYLCASTRQGGMNTEAFFGQGTRLTVV.

CDR3 loop: CASNDRGLSGNTIYF. CDR3 sequence (DNA): TGTGCCAGCAACGACAGGGGGCTATCTGGAAACACCATATATTTT. This chain links TRBV2 with TRBJ1-3; 10 bases agree with TRBD1. Trimming removed 7 bases from V and 1 base from J; junction bases left unmatched: 4. CDR3 length: 15 amino acids. CDR1 is SNHLY and CDR2 is FYNNEI in the germline V gene.

This CDR3 is CASRPPGLAGVDEQFF. In DNA form, the CDR3 reads TGCGCCAGCAGGCCGCCGGGACTAGCGGGAGTGGATGAGCAGTTCTTC. The V gene is TRBV5-1, the J gene TRBJ2-1; TRBD2 matches at 14 bases. This CDR3 comprises 16 residues. V was clipped by 5 bases and J by 8 bases; unmatched bases: 9. Germline V gene sequence: CDR1 SGHRS, CDR2 YFSETQ. The full variable domain, with the rest looked up from reference TRBV5-1 and TRBJ2-1, is KAGVTQTPRYLIKTRGQQVTLSCSPISGHRSVSWYQQTPGQGLQFLFEYFSETQRNKGNFPGRFSGRQFSNSRSEMNVSTLELGDSALYLCASRPPGLAGVDEQFFGPGTRLTVL.

The chain recombines TRBV5-5 with TRBJ2-7, with D unclear. The V end lost 3 bases, the J end lost 1 base, and 11 bases lay between the germline ends. The CDR3 loop spans 14 amino acids. CDR1 is SGHKS, CDR2 YYEKEE, per germline (reference sequence). This chain's CDR3 is CASSWQVPSYEQYF. The DNA of the CDR3 is TGTGCCAGCAGCTGGCAGGTCCCATCCTACGAGCAGTACTTC.

This clone was observed a single time. V gene TRBV10-1 combines with J gene TRBJ2-7, with a tentative D call TRBD2 (5 bases). This CDR3 region has 13 residues. CDR1 and CDR2 from the germline V gene are WNHNN and SYGVQD (reference sequence). CDR3 bases: TGCCCCTTCCGCCAGCAATCGGAGGAGGAGCAGTACTTC. This encodes CPFRQQSEEEQYF.

This chain uses TRBV7-3 with TRBJ2-3, with D possibly TRBD1 on 5 matching bases. The CDR3 has 15 residues. Germline values: CDR1 SGHTA, CDR2 FQGTGA. V was clipped by 6 bases and J by 2 bases, with 15 bases between them. CDR3 in amino acids: CASREAGRPTDTQYF. The DNA of the CDR3 is TGTGCCAGCAGGGAAGCAGGGCGACCCACAGATACGCAGTATTTT.

This chain joins TRBV5-4 and TRBJ1-2; 12 nucleotides agree with TRBD1. Germline V lookup: CDR1 SGHNT, CDR2 YYREEE (reference sequence). The CDR3 has 18 residues. With V trimmed by 4 bases and J by 4 bases, 14 bases remained unmatched. CDR3 sequence: CASSDPPGQGAWAYGYTF. The DNA of the CDR3 is TGTGCCAGCAGCGATCCTCCGGGACAGGGGGCGTGGGCCTATGGCTACACCTTC. Looking up the rest from reference TRBV5-4 and TRBJ1-2 gives the full variable domain: ETGVTQSPTHLIKTRGQQVTLRCSSQSGHNTVSWYQQALGQGPQFIFQYYREEENGRGNFPPRFSGLQFPNYSSELNVNALELDDSALYLCASSDPPGQGAWAYGYTFGSGTRLTVV.

Here the CDR3 DNA reads TGTGCCAGCAGCCAGGTCAGACAGAGCGAGCAGTACTTC. Its protein is CASSQVRQSEQYF. The rearrangement joins TRBV14 to TRBJ2-7; D possibly corresponds to TRBD1 (5 bases). With 3 bases removed from V and 6 bases from J, the gap between germline ends came to 12 bases. Germline loops: CDR1 SGHDN, CDR2 FVKESK. The CDR3 extends over 13 amino acids.

The chain uses TRBV30 and TRBJ2-3, with TRBD1 as a possible D gene (5 bases). This CDR3 contains 13 residues. Trimming left V 4 bases short and J 2 bases short, with 10 bases between. Looked up from germline, CDR1 is GTSNPN and CDR2 is SVGIG (reference sequence). CDR3 region: CAWNGQFTDTQYF. CDR3 in DNA: TGTGCCTGGAACGGACAATTCACAGATACGCAGTATTTT.

DNA of the CDR3: TGTGCCAGCAGCCGGGAGAGGGGTTGGAATCAGCCCCAGCATTTT. Translating it yields CASSRERGWNQPQHF. This chain uses TRBV5-6 with TRBJ1-5, with D possibly matching TRBD1 (5 bases). Trimming removed 4 bases from V and 4 bases from J, with 15 bases in between. The CDR3 is 15 amino acids. CDR1 SGHDT and CDR2 YYEEEE come from the germline V gene.

This chain uses TRBV5-5 with TRBJ1-1, with D perhaps TRBD1 (6 bases). V was clipped by 7 bases and J by 8 bases, with 21 bases between them. This CDR3 has 14 amino acids. CDR1 and CDR2 (germline): SGHKS, YYEKEE (reference sequence). CDR3 residues: CASDLMGNREEAFF. CDR3 in DNA: TGTGCCAGCGACTTGATGGGGAACAGGGAAGAAGCTTTCTTT.

The rearrangement links TRBV6-6 to TRBJ2-5, with a weak D call TRBD2 (6 bases). The V and J ends lost 2 bases and 5 bases respectively, with 12 bases between them. CDR1 and CDR2 from the germline V gene are MNHNY and SVGAGI (reference sequence). The CDR3 totals 14 residues. CDR3 DNA: TGTGCCAGCAGTTACGGACTAACTATGGAGACCCAGTACTTC. It translates to CASSYGLTMETQYF.